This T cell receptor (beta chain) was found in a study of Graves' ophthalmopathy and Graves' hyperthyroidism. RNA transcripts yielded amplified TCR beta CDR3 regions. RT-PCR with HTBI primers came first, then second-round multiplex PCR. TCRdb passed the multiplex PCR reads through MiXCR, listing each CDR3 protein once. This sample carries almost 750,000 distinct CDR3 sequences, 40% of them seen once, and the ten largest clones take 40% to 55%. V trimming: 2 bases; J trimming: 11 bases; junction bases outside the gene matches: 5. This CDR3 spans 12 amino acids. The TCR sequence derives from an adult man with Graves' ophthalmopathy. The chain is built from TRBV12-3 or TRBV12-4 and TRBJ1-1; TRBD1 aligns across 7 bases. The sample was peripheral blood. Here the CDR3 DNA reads TGTGCCAGCAGTTTATGGCAGGGGGGGGCTTTCTTT. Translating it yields CASSLWQGGAFF.